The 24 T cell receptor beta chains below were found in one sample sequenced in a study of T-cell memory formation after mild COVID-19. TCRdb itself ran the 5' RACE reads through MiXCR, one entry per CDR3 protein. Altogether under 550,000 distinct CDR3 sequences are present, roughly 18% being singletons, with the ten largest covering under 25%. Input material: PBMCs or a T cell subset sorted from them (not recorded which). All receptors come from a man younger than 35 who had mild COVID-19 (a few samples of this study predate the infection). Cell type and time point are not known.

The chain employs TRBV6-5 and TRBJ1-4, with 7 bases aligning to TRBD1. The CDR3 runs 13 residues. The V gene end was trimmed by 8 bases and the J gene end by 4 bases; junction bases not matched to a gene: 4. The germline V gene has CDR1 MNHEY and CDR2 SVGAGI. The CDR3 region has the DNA TGTGCCAGCCGGGGACAGAATAATGAAAAACTGTTTTTT. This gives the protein CASRGQNNEKLFF.

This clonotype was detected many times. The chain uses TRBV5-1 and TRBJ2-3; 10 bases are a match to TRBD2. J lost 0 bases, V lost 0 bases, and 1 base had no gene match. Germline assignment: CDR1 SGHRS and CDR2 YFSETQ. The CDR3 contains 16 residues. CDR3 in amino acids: CASSLALAGSTDTQYF. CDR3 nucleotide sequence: TGCGCCAGCAGCTTGGCACTAGCGGGGAGCACAGATACGCAGTATTTT.

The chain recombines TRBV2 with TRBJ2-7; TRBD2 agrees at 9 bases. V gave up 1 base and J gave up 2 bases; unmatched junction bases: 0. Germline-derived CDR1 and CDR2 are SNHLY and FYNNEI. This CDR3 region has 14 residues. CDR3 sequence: CASSEVAGAYEQYF. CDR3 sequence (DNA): TGTGCCAGCAGTGAAGTAGCGGGGGCCTACGAGCAGTACTTC.

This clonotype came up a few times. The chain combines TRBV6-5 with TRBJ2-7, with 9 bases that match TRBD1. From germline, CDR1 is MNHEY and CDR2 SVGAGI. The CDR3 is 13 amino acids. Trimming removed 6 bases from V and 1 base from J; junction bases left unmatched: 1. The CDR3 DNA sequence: TGTGCCAGCAGGGGGACAGGGTCCTACGAGCAGTACTTC. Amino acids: CASRGTGSYEQYF.

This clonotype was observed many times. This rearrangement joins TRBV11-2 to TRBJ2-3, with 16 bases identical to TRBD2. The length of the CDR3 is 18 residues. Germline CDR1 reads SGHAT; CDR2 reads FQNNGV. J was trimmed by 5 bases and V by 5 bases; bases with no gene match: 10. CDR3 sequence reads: CASSPAGTSGGAIDTQYF. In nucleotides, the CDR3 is TGTGCCAGCAGCCCAGCCGGGACTAGCGGGGGGGCGATAGATACGCAGTATTTT.

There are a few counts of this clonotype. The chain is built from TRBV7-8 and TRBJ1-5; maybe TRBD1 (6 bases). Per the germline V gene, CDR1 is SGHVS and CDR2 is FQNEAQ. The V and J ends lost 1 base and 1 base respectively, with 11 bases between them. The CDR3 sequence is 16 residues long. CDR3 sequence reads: CASSLDWGASNQPQHF. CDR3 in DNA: TGTGCCAGCAGCTTAGATTGGGGGGCAAGCAATCAGCCCCAGCATTTT.

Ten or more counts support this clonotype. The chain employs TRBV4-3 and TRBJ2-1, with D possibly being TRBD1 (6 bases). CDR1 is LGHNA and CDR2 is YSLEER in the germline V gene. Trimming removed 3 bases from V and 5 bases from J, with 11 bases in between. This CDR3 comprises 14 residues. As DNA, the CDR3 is TGCGCCAGCAGCCAGGGGGCGCCGAACAATGAGCAGTTCTTC. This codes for CASSQGAPNNEQFF.

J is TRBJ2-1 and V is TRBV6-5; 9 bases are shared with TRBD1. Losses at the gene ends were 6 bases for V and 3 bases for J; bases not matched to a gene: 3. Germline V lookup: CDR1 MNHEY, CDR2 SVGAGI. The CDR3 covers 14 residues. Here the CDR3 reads CASRAGQGYNEQFF. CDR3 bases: TGTGCCAGCAGGGCGGGACAGGGCTACAATGAGCAGTTCTTC.

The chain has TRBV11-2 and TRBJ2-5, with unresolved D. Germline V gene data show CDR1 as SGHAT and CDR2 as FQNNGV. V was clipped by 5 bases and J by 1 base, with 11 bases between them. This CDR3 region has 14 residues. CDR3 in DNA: TGTGCCAGCAGCGGCCCGGGCGGCCAAGAGACCCAGTACTTC. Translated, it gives CASSGPGGQETQYF.

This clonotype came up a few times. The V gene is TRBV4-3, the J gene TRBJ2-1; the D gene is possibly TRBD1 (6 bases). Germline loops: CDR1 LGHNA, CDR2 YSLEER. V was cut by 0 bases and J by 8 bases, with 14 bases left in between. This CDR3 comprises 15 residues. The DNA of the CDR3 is TGCGCCAGCAGCCAAGATCTTGCACAGGGCGATGAGCAGTTCTTC. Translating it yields CASSQDLAQGDEQFF.

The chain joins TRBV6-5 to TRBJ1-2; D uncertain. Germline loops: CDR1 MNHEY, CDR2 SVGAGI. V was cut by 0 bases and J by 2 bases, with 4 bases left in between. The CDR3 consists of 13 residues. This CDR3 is CASSYSGNYGYTF. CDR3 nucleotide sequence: TGTGCCAGCAGTTACTCCGGCAACTATGGCTACACCTTC.

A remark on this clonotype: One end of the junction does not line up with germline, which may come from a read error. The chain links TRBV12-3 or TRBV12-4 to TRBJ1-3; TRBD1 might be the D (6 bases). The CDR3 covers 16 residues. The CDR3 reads CDSSFLEGGVRNTIYF. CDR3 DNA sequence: TGTGACAGCAGTTTTTTGGAGGGGGGAGTGAGGAACACCATATATTTT.

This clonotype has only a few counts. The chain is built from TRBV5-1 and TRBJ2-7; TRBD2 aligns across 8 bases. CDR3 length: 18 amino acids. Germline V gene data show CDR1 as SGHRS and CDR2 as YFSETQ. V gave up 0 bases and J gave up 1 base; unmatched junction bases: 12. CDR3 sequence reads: CASSLAPGGPQTSYEQYF. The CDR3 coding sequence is TGCGCCAGCAGCTTGGCCCCGGGGGGGCCCCAAACGTCCTACGAGCAGTACTTC.

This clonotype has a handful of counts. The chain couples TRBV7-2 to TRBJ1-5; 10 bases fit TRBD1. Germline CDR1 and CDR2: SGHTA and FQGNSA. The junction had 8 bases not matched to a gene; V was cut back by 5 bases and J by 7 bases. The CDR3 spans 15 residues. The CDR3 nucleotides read TGTGCCAGCAGCGCAGACAGGGGGCACCGACAGCCCCAGCATTTT. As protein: CASSADRGHRQPQHF.

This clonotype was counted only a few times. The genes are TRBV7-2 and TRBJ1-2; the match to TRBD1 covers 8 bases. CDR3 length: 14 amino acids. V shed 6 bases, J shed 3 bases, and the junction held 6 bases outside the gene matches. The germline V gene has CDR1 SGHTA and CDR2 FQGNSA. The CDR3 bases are TGTGCCAGCAGACCGGGACAGGAGTACTATGGCTACACCTTC. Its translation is CASRPGQEYYGYTF.

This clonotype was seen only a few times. DNA for the CDR3: TGTGCCAGCAGCGGAGACAGGGGACGACGCAATGAGCAGTTCTTC. As protein: CASSGDRGRRNEQFF. V is TRBV9 and J is TRBJ2-1; TRBD1 agrees at 8 bases. CDR1 is SGDLS, CDR2 YYNGEE, per germline. CDR3 size: 15 residues. Trimming at V came to 3 bases and at J to 6 bases, leaving 8 bases not matched to a gene.

As DNA, the CDR3 is TGTGCCAGCAGTTCGAGGACAGGCTCTGGAAACACCATATATTTT. Its translation: CASSSRTGSGNTIYF. The chain joins TRBV7-6 to TRBJ1-3, with TRBD1 matching 7 bases. The V gene end was trimmed by 6 bases and the J gene end by 0 bases; junction bases not matched to a gene: 5. CDR1 and CDR2 (germline): SGHVS, FNYEAQ. This CDR3 spans 15 amino acids.

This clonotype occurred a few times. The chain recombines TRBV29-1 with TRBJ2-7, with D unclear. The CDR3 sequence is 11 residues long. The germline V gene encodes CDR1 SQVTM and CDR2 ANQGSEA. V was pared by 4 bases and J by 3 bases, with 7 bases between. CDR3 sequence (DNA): TGCAGCGTTGTCACTGGCTACGAGCAGTACTTC. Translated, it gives CSVVTGYEQYF.

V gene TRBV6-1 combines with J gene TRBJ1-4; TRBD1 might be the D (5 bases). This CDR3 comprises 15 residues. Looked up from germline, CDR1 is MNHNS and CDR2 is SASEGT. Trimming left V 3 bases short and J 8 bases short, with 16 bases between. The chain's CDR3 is CASSDGTAGGEKLFF. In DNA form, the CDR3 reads TGTGCCAGCAGTGACGGGACGGCGGGAGGCGAAAAACTGTTTTTT.

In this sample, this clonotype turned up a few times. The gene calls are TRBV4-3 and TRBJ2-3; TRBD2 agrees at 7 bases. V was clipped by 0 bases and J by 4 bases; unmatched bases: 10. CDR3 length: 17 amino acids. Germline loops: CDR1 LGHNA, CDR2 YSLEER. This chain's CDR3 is CASSQDGRAGRPDTQYF. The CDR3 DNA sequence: TGCGCCAGCAGCCAAGACGGGCGAGCGGGGAGGCCAGATACGCAGTATTTT.

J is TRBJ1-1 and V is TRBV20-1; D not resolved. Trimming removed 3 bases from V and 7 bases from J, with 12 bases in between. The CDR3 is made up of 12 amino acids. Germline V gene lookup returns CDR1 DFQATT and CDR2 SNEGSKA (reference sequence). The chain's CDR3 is CSAREAVREAFF. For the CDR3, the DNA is TGCAGTGCTAGGGAGGCAGTGCGTGAAGCTTTCTTT.

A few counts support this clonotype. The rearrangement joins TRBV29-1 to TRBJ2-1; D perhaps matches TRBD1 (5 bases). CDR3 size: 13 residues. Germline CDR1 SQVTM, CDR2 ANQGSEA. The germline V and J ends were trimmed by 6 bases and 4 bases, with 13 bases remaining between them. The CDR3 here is CSVAGRVYNEQFF. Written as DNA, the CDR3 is TGCAGCGTAGCAGGCAGGGTTTACAATGAGCAGTTCTTC.

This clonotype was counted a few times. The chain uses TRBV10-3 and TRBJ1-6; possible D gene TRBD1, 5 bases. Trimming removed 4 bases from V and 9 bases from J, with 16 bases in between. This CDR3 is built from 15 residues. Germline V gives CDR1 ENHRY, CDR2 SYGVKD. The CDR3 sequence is CAISAQGSLGSPLHF. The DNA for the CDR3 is TGTGCCATCAGTGCCCAGGGCAGTTTGGGTTCACCCCTCCACTTT.

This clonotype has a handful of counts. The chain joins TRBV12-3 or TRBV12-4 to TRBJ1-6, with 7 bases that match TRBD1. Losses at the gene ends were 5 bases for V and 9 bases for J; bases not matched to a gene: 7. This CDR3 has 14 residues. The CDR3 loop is CASSQQGKSSPLHF. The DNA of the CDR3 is TGTGCCAGCAGTCAACAGGGGAAGAGTTCACCCCTCCACTTT.